Below, 30 T cell receptor beta chains from the same sample are listed, as sequenced in a study of control samples from healthy donors and cancer patients. Profiling relied on immunoSEQ multiplex PCR, and the TCRdb table lists in-frame clones only, not all of them. The sample carries about 160,000 clones, roughly 95% recorded once. The source material was blood. These receptor sequences come from a woman aged 25 to 39 in good health.

This clone was detected once. The V and J genes are TRBV27 and TRBJ2-7; 8 bases align to TRBD2. The CDR3 has 19 residues. Germline lookup yields CDR1 MNHEY and CDR2 SMNVEV (reference sequence). After removal of 8 bases from V and 2 bases from J, the junction contained 23 bases not matched to a gene. CDR3 loop: CASRWRGAGSGEGTYEQYF. The CDR3 DNA is TGTGCCAGCCGTTGGCGGGGGGCCGGGTCGGGAGAGGGAACCTACGAGCAGTACTTC.

J is TRBJ2-2 and V is TRBV6-5; D gene uncertain. Trimming removed 4 bases from V and 9 bases from J, with 6 bases in between. The CDR3 length is 11 residues. Germline V gene lookup returns CDR1 MNHEY and CDR2 SVGAGI. The CDR3: CASSSLRELFF. The CDR3, as DNA: TGTGCCAGCAGTTCTCTCCGGGAGCTGTTTTTT.

CDR3 loop: CASSNIAGDNEKLFF. CDR3 sequence (DNA): TGCGCCAGCAGCAATATAGCGGGAGATAATGAAAAACTGTTTTTT. V is TRBV5-1 and J is TRBJ1-4; D is unresolved. V gave up 4 bases and J gave up 4 bases, with 14 bases separating them. Germline-derived CDR1 and CDR2 are SGHRS and YFSETQ. This CDR3 contains 15 residues.

The V and J genes are TRBV19 and TRBJ1-5; no definite D call. Trimming shortened V by 4 bases and J by 1 base, and 14 bases separated the two germline ends. This CDR3 contains 16 residues. In germline, CDR1 is LNHDA, CDR2 SQIVND (reference sequence). CDR3 in DNA: TGTGCCAGTAGTAGCGCCCGGCCTACGAGCAATCAGCCCCAGCATTTT. It translates to CASSSARPTSNQPQHF.

V and J are TRBV19 and TRBJ1-6; D is perhaps TRBD1 (5 bases). The CDR3 is made up of 14 amino acids. Between the trimmed V and J ends, which lost 3 bases and 12 bases, there was a span of 15 bases. Germline lookup yields CDR1 LNHDA and CDR2 SQIVND (reference sequence). This CDR3 is CASSIMGPGRPLHF. DNA of the CDR3: TGTGCCAGTAGTATTATGGGGCCTGGTAGACCCCTCCACTTT.

The genes are TRBV2 and TRBJ1-2, with 7 nucleotides matching TRBD1. The germline V gene has CDR1 SNHLY and CDR2 FYNNEI. V gave up 6 bases and J gave up 3 bases; unmatched junction bases: 7. CDR3 length: 14 amino acids. The CDR3 nucleotides read TGTGCCAGCAGAGATGACAGGGCCCACTATGGCTACACCTTC. The encoded protein is CASRDDRAHYGYTF.

The rearrangement joins TRBV15 to TRBJ2-1, with D perhaps TRBD1 or TRBD2 (5 bases each). The CDR3 runs 16 residues. Trimming stripped 5 bases from V and 1 base from J, with 15 bases between. Germline values: CDR1 LNHNV, CDR2 YYDKDF (reference sequence). For the CDR3, the DNA is TGTGCCACCAGCGCCTCCGGGACGCCTTCCTACAATGAGCAGTTCTTC. This gives the protein CATSASGTPSYNEQFF. Together with reference TRBV15 and TRBJ2-1, the CDR3 gives the full variable domain: DAMVIQNPRYQVTQFGKPVTLSCSQTLNHNVMYWYQQKSSQAPKLLFHYYDKDFNNEADTPDNFQSRRPNTSFCFLDIRSPGLGDTAMYLCATSASGTPSYNEQFFGPGTRLTVL.

This rearrangement joins TRBV2 to TRBJ2-5; the D gene could be TRBD1 or TRBD2 (5 bases each). This CDR3 region has 14 residues. Germline V CDR1 and CDR2: SNHLY, FYNNEI. V gave up 6 bases and J gave up 2 bases, with 13 bases separating them. CDR3 loop: CASSDPGLQETQYF. In DNA, the CDR3 is TGTGCCAGCAGCGACCCGGGGCTACAAGAGACCCAGTACTTC.

The chain recombines TRBV24-1 with TRBJ2-1, with no clear D. Germline loops: CDR1 KGHDR, CDR2 SFDVKD. The CDR3 covers 13 residues. V lost 7 bases and J 2 bases, leaving 8 bases between the germline ends. CDR3: CATSPTPYNEQFF. The CDR3 region has the DNA TGTGCCACCAGCCCTACCCCCTACAATGAGCAGTTCTTC.

V usage is TRBV14 and J usage is TRBJ1-1; D gene unclear. V was clipped by 1 base and J by 6 bases, with 18 bases between them. CDR1 and CDR2 from the germline V gene are SGHDN and FVKESK. The CDR3 loop spans 16 amino acids. CDR3 coding DNA: TGTGCCAGCAGCCAAGTCCGACCCCCCAAGGTATCTGAAGCTTTCTTT. As protein: CASSQVRPPKVSEAFF.

This clone was seen a handful of times. The rearrangement joins TRBV10-2 to TRBJ2-1, with TRBD1 as a possible D gene (6 bases). Between the trimmed V and J ends, which lost 3 bases and 7 bases, there was a span of 13 bases. Looked up from germline, CDR1 is WSHSY and CDR2 is SAAADI. The CDR3 totals 14 residues. The CDR3 here is CASSDWGPRNEQFF. CDR3 sequence (DNA): TGCGCCAGCAGTGATTGGGGGCCCAGGAATGAGCAGTTCTTC.

V is TRBV28 and J is TRBJ1-3, with a weak D call TRBD1 (6 bases). CDR1 is MDHEN, CDR2 SYDVKM, per germline. Between the trimmed V and J ends, which lost 4 bases and 0 bases, there was a span of 16 bases. This CDR3 has 17 amino acids. CDR3 bases: TGTGCCAGCAGTTCCGGACAGCCTGCGTACTCTGGAAACACCATATATTTT. Encoded protein: CASSSGQPAYSGNTIYF.

This chain links TRBV28 with TRBJ1-1; the D is unclear. The V gene's germline CDR1 is MDHEN and CDR2 SYDVKM. The CDR3 totals 14 residues. Trimming removed 1 base from V and 1 base from J, with 7 bases in between. CDR3 residues: CASSLLVQNTEAFF. The DNA of the CDR3 is TGTGCCAGCAGTTTATTGGTCCAGAACACTGAAGCTTTCTTT.

The chain has TRBV4-1 and TRBJ1-5; TRBD1 might be the D (5 bases). The CDR3 contains 15 residues. Germline V gives CDR1 MGHRA, CDR2 YSYEKL. Trimming stripped 0 bases from V and 5 bases from J, with 11 bases between. The CDR3, as DNA: TGCGCCAGCAGCCAAGATTGGGACCCCCATCAGCCCCAGCATTTT. Translated: CASSQDWDPHQPQHF.

The chain couples TRBV11-2 to TRBJ2-4; weak D call: TRBD1 (6 bases). Germline V CDR1 and CDR2: SGHAT, FQNNGV. Trimming cost V 3 bases and J 10 bases, with 16 bases left between them. The CDR3 runs 14 residues. The CDR3 loop reads CASSLRTEGIIQYF. In nucleotides, the CDR3 is TGTGCCAGCAGCTTGAGGACAGAGGGAATAATTCAGTACTTC.

The V call is TRBV5-1, the J call TRBJ2-5; TRBD2 matches 13 bases. Germline lookup yields CDR1 SGHRS and CDR2 YFSETQ. The CDR3 is made up of 15 amino acids. Trimming removed 4 bases from V and 1 base from J; junction bases left unmatched: 1. The CDR3 loop is CASSRTSGGQETQYF. CDR3 coding DNA: TGCGCCAGCAGCAGGACTAGCGGGGGCCAAGAGACCCAGTACTTC.

V usage is TRBV28 and J usage is TRBJ1-4; 9 bases are a match to TRBD1. This CDR3 is built from 16 residues. The V gene end was trimmed by 3 bases and the J gene end by 8 bases; junction bases not matched to a gene: 10. Germline loops: CDR1 MDHEN, CDR2 SYDVKM. The CDR3 region is CASSFLWDRVGEKLFF. CDR3 bases: TGTGCCAGCAGTTTTCTTTGGGACAGGGTTGGGGAAAAACTGTTTTTT.

This rearrangement joins TRBV11-2 to TRBJ2-1, with 8 bases that match TRBD2. J gave up 5 bases and V 5 bases, and 11 bases lay outside the gene matches. This CDR3 region has 16 residues. Germline values: CDR1 SGHAT, CDR2 FQNNGV. The CDR3 region has the DNA TGTGCCAGCAGCCCCCGCGGAGCGGGAGTGGACAATGAGCAGTTCTTC. Protein sequence: CASSPRGAGVDNEQFF.

The chain links TRBV7-3 to TRBJ2-2; D perhaps matches TRBD2 (5 bases). This CDR3 is 15 amino acids long. The V end lost 0 bases, the J end lost 0 bases, and 5 bases lay between the germline ends. Germline-derived CDR1 and CDR2 are SGHTA and FQGTGA. The CDR3 sequence: CASSLTSANTGELFF. CDR3 sequence (DNA): TGTGCCAGCAGCTTAACTAGCGCGAACACCGGGGAGCTGTTTTTT.

The rearrangement links TRBV11-2 to TRBJ2-5; D gene uncertain. This CDR3 spans 14 amino acids. Germline CDR1 and CDR2: SGHAT and FQNNGV. The ends were cut back, 3 bases at V and 0 bases at J, with 8 bases in the middle. DNA for the CDR3: TGTGCCAGCAGCTTCCCAGGATACCAAGAGACCCAGTACTTC. It codes for CASSFPGYQETQYF.

The CDR3 DNA follows: TGTGCCAGCAGCTTACGGGGCTTCCACGACTACACCTTC. Translation: CASSLRGFHDYTF. This rearrangement joins TRBV7-9 to TRBJ1-2, with D possibly TRBD1 on 5 matching bases. Germline CDR1 is SEHNR and CDR2 is FQNEAQ (reference sequence). The CDR3 has 13 residues. V was shortened by 2 bases and J by 10 bases, with 14 bases between the two germline ends.

CDR3 DNA sequence: TGTGCCAGCAGGGAAGCGTACAGGGGAACCCTCCACTTT. Translation: CASREAYRGTLHF. This chain uses TRBV28 with TRBJ1-6; 7 bases match TRBD1. The CDR3 covers 13 residues. CDR1 is MDHEN, CDR2 SYDVKM, per germline. The V segment lost 6 bases and the J segment 14 bases; nucleotides outside the gene matches: 10.

V and J are TRBV20-1 and TRBJ2-3; D unclear. There are 11 residues in the CDR3. V dropped 6 bases and J dropped 7 bases, with 11 bases sitting between them. Germline V gene data show CDR1 as DFQATT and CDR2 as SNEGSKA (reference sequence). The CDR3 region is CSARRDNTQYF. The DNA of the CDR3 is TGCAGTGCCAGGCGCGACAATACGCAGTATTTT.

V usage is TRBV7-8 and J usage is TRBJ2-1; D perhaps matches TRBD2 (6 bases). Per germline, CDR1 SGHVS and CDR2 FQNEAQ. V was shortened by 7 bases and J by 3 bases, with 13 bases between the two germline ends. The CDR3 runs to 14 residues. In DNA, the CDR3 is TGTGCCAGCACCGCTCGGGGGTTCTACAATGAGCAGTTCTTC. This translates into CASTARGFYNEQFF.

J is TRBJ2-1 and V is TRBV5-4; D call uncertain. The CDR3 length is 15 residues. Germline V lookup: CDR1 SGHNT, CDR2 YYREEE (reference sequence). The V gene lost 4 bases and the J gene lost 7 bases, with 18 bases spanning the gap. The CDR3 reads CASSLVRTDGNEQFF. CDR3 nucleotides: TGTGCCAGCAGCCTGGTCCGGACCGACGGTAATGAGCAGTTCTTC.

V usage is TRBV2 and J usage is TRBJ2-1; D possibly uses TRBD1 or TRBD2 (5 bases each). The ends were cut back, 4 bases at V and 4 bases at J, with 14 bases in the middle. The CDR3 has 15 amino acids. The germline V gene has CDR1 SNHLY and CDR2 FYNNEI. CDR3 sequence: CASSVLGTEYNEQFF. The CDR3 bases are TGTGCCAGCAGTGTCCTCGGGACGGAATACAATGAGCAGTTCTTC. The variable domain in full, completed from reference TRBV2 and TRBJ2-1, reads EPEVTQTPSHQVTQMGQEVILRCVPISNHLYFYWYRQILGQKVEFLVSFYNNEISEKSEIFDDQFSVERPDGSNFTLKIRSTKLEDSAMYFCASSVLGTEYNEQFFGPGTRLTVL.

The rearrangement joins TRBV10-3 to TRBJ2-7, with 10 bases lining up with TRBD2. This CDR3 has 14 residues. From germline, CDR1 is ENHRY and CDR2 SYGVKD. The ends lost 2 bases at V and 3 bases at J; junction bases unmatched: 1. The CDR3 spells CAISERTSGYEQYF. The CDR3 DNA sequence: TGTGCCATCAGTGAGCGGACTAGCGGCTACGAGCAGTACTTC.

The J gene is TRBJ2-1, the V gene TRBV28, with D possibly being TRBD2 (7 bases). Germline CDR1 reads MDHEN; CDR2 reads SYDVKM. The CDR3 contains 15 residues. V was shortened by 10 bases and J by 2 bases, with 18 bases between the two germline ends. The CDR3 sequence: CATSRGASAYNEQFF. The DNA for the CDR3 is TGTGCCACCTCCCGGGGGGCGAGCGCCTACAATGAGCAGTTCTTC. The full variable domain, in which reference TRBV28 and TRBJ2-1 provide the parts outside the CDR3, is DVKVTQSSRYLVKRTGEKVFLECVQDMDHENMFWYRQDPGLGLRLIYFSYDVKMKEKGDIPEGYSVSREKKERFSLILESASTNQTSMYLCATSRGASAYNEQFFGPGTRLTVL.

The CDR3 reads CATHERGGPDTQYF. The CDR3 bases are TGTGCCACCCACGAAAGGGGCGGGCCAGATACGCAGTATTTT. The chain joins TRBV28 to TRBJ2-3; TRBD1 or TRBD2 may be the D gene (5 bases each). Trimming pared 10 bases from V and 4 bases from J, leaving 18 bases between. The CDR3 totals 14 residues. The germline V gene encodes CDR1 MDHEN and CDR2 SYDVKM.

This sequence joins TRBV10-1 and TRBJ2-2, with TRBD1 matching 7 bases. With V trimmed by 6 bases and J by 5 bases, 12 bases remained unmatched. Germline lookup yields CDR1 WNHNN and CDR2 SYGVQD (reference sequence). The CDR3 loop spans 16 amino acids. CDR3 DNA sequence: TGCGCCAGCAGCCCTAGGACAGGAGAGGGAACCGGGGAGCTGTTTTTT. This translates into CASSPRTGEGTGELFF.